This entry lists 18 T cell receptor beta chains sequenced from one sample in a study of PD-1 blockade in classical Hodgkin lymphoma. Every one of the patients relapsed after autologous stem cell transplantation (brentuximab vedotin exposure was variable). Produced via immunoSEQ multiplex PCR; TCRdb's table is partial and in-frame only. The table shows some 58,000 clones, with more than 75% occurring only once. The material was peripheral blood mononuclear cells (PBMCs), obtained before the second cycle of nivolumab. The receptors derive from a human donor with classical Hodgkin lymphoma.

The chain joins TRBV6-6 to TRBJ2-5, with D possibly being TRBD1 (6 bases). The CDR3 has 13 amino acids. CDR1 is MNHNY and CDR2 is SVGAGI in the germline V gene (reference sequence). The V end lost 5 bases, the J end lost 3 bases, and 10 bases lay between the germline ends. The CDR3 region has the DNA TGTGCCAGCAGTAGACGACAGGAAGAGACCCAGTACTTC. Translated, it gives CASSRRQEETQYF.

In DNA form, the CDR3 reads TGTGCCAGCAGCCAAGATCGGGGGGGCCAAGAGACCCAGTACTTC. It specifies CASSQDRGGQETQYF. The chain combines TRBV4-2 with TRBJ2-5; TRBD2 aligns across 8 bases. V gave up 0 bases and J gave up 1 base; unmatched junction bases: 1. The germline V gene has CDR1 LGHNA and CDR2 YNFKEQ. The CDR3 sequence is 15 residues long.

The chain combines TRBV5-6 with TRBJ1-5; perhaps TRBD1 as D (6 bases). Trimming took 4 bases from V and 4 from J, leaving 12 bases between them. CDR3 length equals 14 residues. Germline loops: CDR1 SGHDT, CDR2 YYEEEE. This CDR3 is CASSRRQANQPQHF. CDR3 sequence (DNA): TGTGCCAGCAGCCGGAGACAGGCAAATCAGCCCCAGCATTTT.

The sample holds a few counts of this clone. The genes are TRBV5-1 and TRBJ2-7; perhaps TRBD1 as D (6 bases). Per germline, CDR1 SGHRS and CDR2 YFSETQ. Trimming took off 3 bases at V and 3 bases at J, with 13 bases between the two ends. The CDR3 consists of 14 residues. CDR3 sequence: CASSSTGPHYEQYF. CDR3 DNA: TGCGCCAGCAGCTCTACAGGGCCCCACTACGAGCAGTACTTC. The full variable domain, rest sourced from reference TRBV5-1 and TRBJ2-7, is KAGVTQTPRYLIKTRGQQVTLSCSPISGHRSVSWYQQTPGQGLQFLFEYFSETQRNKGNFPGRFSGRQFSNSRSEMNVSTLELGDSALYLCASSSTGPHYEQYFGPGTRLTVT.

The chain couples TRBV27 to TRBJ1-1; the D is unclear. Germline V gives CDR1 MNHEY, CDR2 SMNVEV (reference sequence). Trimming removed 1 base at V and 1 base at J, with 4 bases between. CDR3 length equals 13 residues. The CDR3 bases are TGTGCCAGCAGTTTATTGGAGAACACTGAAGCTTTCTTT. Amino acid sequence: CASSLLENTEAFF.

The chain recombines TRBV11-2 with TRBJ2-1; 11 bases map to TRBD2. Germline V lookup: CDR1 SGHAT, CDR2 FQNNGV. With V trimmed by 5 bases and J by 9 bases, 9 bases remained unmatched. This CDR3 is 15 amino acids long. The CDR3 is CASSTTSGAVGEQFF. The CDR3 DNA reads as TGTGCCAGCAGCACGACTAGCGGGGCGGTCGGTGAGCAGTTCTTC.

The chain uses TRBV7-9 and TRBJ1-2; D is uncertain. The CDR3 has 13 amino acids. With 4 bases removed from V and 6 bases from J, the gap between germline ends came to 12 bases. Germline CDR1 and CDR2: SEHNR and FQNEAQ (reference sequence). The CDR3 is CASSSPNGDGYTF. The CDR3 DNA is TGTGCCAGCAGCTCACCGAACGGGGATGGCTACACCTTC.

The chain recombines TRBV7-9 with TRBJ1-2, with TRBD1 matching 8 bases. The CDR3 consists of 16 residues. CDR1 and CDR2 (germline): SEHNR, FQNEAQ (reference sequence). The ends lost 3 bases at V and 5 bases at J; junction bases unmatched: 11. CDR3 amino acids: CASSFNLDRVLYGYTF. CDR3 sequence (DNA): TGTGCCAGCAGCTTCAATTTGGACAGGGTGCTTTATGGCTACACCTTC.

This sequence joins TRBV7-8 and TRBJ2-7; TRBD1 matches at 9 bases. V lost 5 bases to trimming and J lost 3 bases; unmatched junction nucleotides: 5. CDR1 and CDR2 from the germline V gene are SGHVS and FQNEAQ. This CDR3 has 14 amino acids. As DNA, the CDR3 is TGTGCCAGCAGCCTGACAGGGGGTATCTACGAGCAGTACTTC. Translation: CASSLTGGIYEQYF. Drawing the rest from reference TRBV7-8 and TRBJ2-7, the complete variable domain is GAGVSQSPRYKVAKRGQDVALRCDPISGHVSLFWYQQALGQGPEFLTYFQNEAQLDKSGLPSDRFFAERPEGSVSTLKIQRTQQEDSAVYLCASSLTGGIYEQYFGPGTRLTVT.

The chain couples TRBV5-1 to TRBJ2-5; D is unclear. The CDR3 runs to 11 residues. Germline V gives CDR1 SGHRS, CDR2 YFSETQ. Trimming removed 4 bases at V and 2 bases at J, with 3 bases between. The CDR3 sequence is CASSQQETQYF. The CDR3 bases are TGCGCCAGCAGCCAACAAGAGACCCAGTACTTC.

The count of this clone is one. The genes are TRBV6-1 and TRBJ2-7, with TRBD1 as a possible D gene (6 bases). The CDR3 has 13 residues. The germline V gene encodes CDR1 MNHNS and CDR2 SASEGT. V lost 7 bases to trimming and J lost 7 bases, with 17 bases between them. The CDR3 sequence: CASTSTGRREQYF. CDR3 in DNA: TGTGCCAGCACCTCAACAGGGCGACGGGAGCAGTACTTC.

The chain links TRBV28 to TRBJ2-3; D is possibly TRBD1 (5 bases). The V gene's germline CDR1 is MDHEN and CDR2 SYDVKM. Trimming took 1 base from V and 11 from J, leaving 13 bases between them. The CDR3 is made up of 13 amino acids. CDR3 in DNA: TGTGCCAGCAGTTTATCGCAGGGTAAGGTGCAGTATTTT. Translating it yields CASSLSQGKVQYF.

The chain joins TRBV20-1 to TRBJ1-4; no clear D gene. The CDR3 is made up of 11 amino acids. The V gene lost 3 bases and the J gene lost 11 bases, with 10 bases spanning the gap. Looked up from germline, CDR1 is DFQATT and CDR2 is SNEGSKA (reference sequence). CDR3 coding DNA: TGCAGTGCTAGCGACCGAGGTAAACTGTTTTTT. Protein: CSASDRGKLFF.

The chain is built from TRBV7-8 and TRBJ2-7; the match to TRBD1 covers 9 bases. The CDR3 covers 13 residues. V was clipped by 5 bases and J by 6 bases; unmatched bases: 5. Germline loops: CDR1 SGHVS, CDR2 FQNEAQ. The CDR3 DNA reads TGTGCCAGCAGCAAGGGACAGGGACGCGAGCAGTACTTC. Encoded protein: CASSKGQGREQYF.

This clone turned up a few times. V and J are TRBV19 and TRBJ1-1; D is uncertain. Trimming pared 5 bases from V and 5 bases from J, leaving 21 bases between. Germline V lookup: CDR1 LNHDA, CDR2 SQIVND (reference sequence). The CDR3 extends over 16 amino acids. CDR3 protein: CASSLPGRLEWTEAFF. CDR3 bases: TGTGCCAGTAGTCTACCGGGCCGACTGGAGTGGACTGAAGCTTTCTTT.

V is TRBV6-5 and J is TRBJ1-1; D gene uncertain. Germline assignment: CDR1 MNHEY and CDR2 SVGAGI. The CDR3 runs 12 residues. The V gene lost 6 bases and the J gene lost 1 base, with 6 bases spanning the gap. The CDR3 coding sequence is TGTGCCAGCAGGGGCACGAACACTGAAGCTTTCTTT. Residues: CASRGTNTEAFF.

The table lists this clone with a few counts. The chain uses TRBV7-9 and TRBJ1-2, with no clear D. This CDR3 spans 14 amino acids. In germline, CDR1 is SEHNR, CDR2 FQNEAQ (reference sequence). V was pared by 4 bases and J by 2 bases, with 11 bases between. The CDR3 sequence: CASSSQGGNYGYTF. CDR3 sequence (DNA): TGTGCCAGCAGCTCCCAAGGCGGAAACTATGGCTACACCTTC.

This clone was counted a single time. The rearrangement uses TRBV6-1 and TRBJ1-3; D gene ambiguous. CDR3 size: 15 residues. CDR1 and CDR2 (germline): MNHNS, SASEGT. V gave up 1 base and J gave up 4 bases, with 11 bases separating them. As DNA, the CDR3 is TGTGCCAGCAGTGAAGGTTACTGGTCAGGAAACACCATATATTTT. It yields the protein CASSEGYWSGNTIYF.